Presented here are 32 T cell receptor beta chains from one specimen sequenced in a study of T cells after yellow fever vaccination. In TCRdb, the 5' RACE reads were re-called with MiXCR into one record per CDR3 protein. The repertoire holds about 130,000 distinct CDR3 sequences, with 8.9% as singletons. The specimen was CD8+ T cells sorted from PBMCs, collected on the day of the yellow fever booster vaccination. These receptors were taken from a man between 18 and 29 years old who received the YFV17D yellow fever vaccine.

This rearrangement joins TRBV2 to TRBJ1-6; 8 bases are a match to TRBD1. This CDR3 has 15 residues. With 4 bases clipped from V and 5 bases from J, the junction kept 4 bases outside the gene matches. Per germline, CDR1 SNHLY and CDR2 FYNNEI. CDR3 sequence (DNA): TGTGCCAGCAGTGTTTCAGGGGGCCATAATTCACCCCTCCACTTT. Its protein is CASSVSGGHNSPLHF.

This clonotype has more than one count but fewer than ten. The chain uses TRBV7-9 and TRBJ2-7, with 10 positions matching TRBD1. The CDR3 runs to 15 residues. V lost 5 bases to trimming and J lost 3 bases; unmatched junction nucleotides: 7. Germline lookup yields CDR1 SEHNR and CDR2 FQNEAQ (reference sequence). The CDR3 is CASSAPGTGVYEQYF. For the CDR3, the DNA is TGTGCCAGCAGCGCCCCCGGGACAGGGGTCTACGAGCAGTACTTC. Supplemented by reference TRBV7-9 and TRBJ2-7, the full variable domain reads DTGVSQNPRHKITKRGQNVTFRCDPISEHNRLYWYRQTLGQGPEFLTYFQNEAQLEKSRLLSDRFSAERPKGSFSTLEIQRTEQGDSAMYLCASSAPGTGVYEQYFGPGTRLTVT.

This chain uses TRBV19 with TRBJ2-3, with 12 bases matching TRBD1. This CDR3 is 16 amino acids long. J gave up 2 bases and V 6 bases, and 6 bases lay outside the gene matches. Germline V CDR1 and CDR2: LNHDA, SQIVND (reference sequence). CDR3 residues: CASSSGTGGFTDTQYF. The CDR3 DNA reads as TGTGCCAGTAGCTCCGGGACAGGGGGCTTCACAGATACGCAGTATTTT.

The chain links TRBV5-1 to TRBJ2-5; unclear D gene. Germline V gene lookup returns CDR1 SGHRS and CDR2 YFSETQ. The V and J ends lost 3 bases and 3 bases respectively, with 21 bases between them. The length of the CDR3 is 17 residues. CDR3 in amino acids: CASSYDIGYGLKETQYF. CDR3 bases: TGCGCCAGCAGCTACGATATAGGGTACGGGTTGAAAGAGACCCAGTACTTC.

This clonotype was observed a handful of times. CDR3 in amino acids: CASSYTGTSGLTDTQYF. In nucleotides, the CDR3 is TGTGCCAGCAGTTATACCGGGACTAGCGGCCTCACAGATACGCAGTATTTT. The chain uses TRBV2 and TRBJ2-3; TRBD2 agrees at 11 bases. This CDR3 is 17 amino acids long. V was pared by 5 bases and J by 2 bases, with 9 bases of the junction left unmatched. Per germline, CDR1 SNHLY and CDR2 FYNNEI.

J is TRBJ2-7 and V is TRBV7-8; D uncertain. The CDR3 loop spans 13 amino acids. CDR1 and CDR2 from the germline V gene are SGHVS and FQNEAQ. Between the trimmed V and J ends, which lost 3 bases and 4 bases, there was a span of 10 bases. The CDR3 reads CASSLWEPYEQYF. The CDR3 DNA is TGTGCCAGCAGCTTGTGGGAACCTTACGAGCAGTACTTC.

This clonotype was seen more than once but under ten times. The CDR3, as DNA: TGTGCCAGCAGCCAAGAGGAGACAGGGATGGTGACAGATACGCAGTATTTT. Protein: CASSQEETGMVTDTQYF. The V gene is TRBV4-2, the J gene TRBJ2-3; 7 bases agree with TRBD1. The CDR3 runs to 17 residues. With 0 bases clipped from V and 3 bases from J, the junction kept 9 bases outside the gene matches. CDR1 LGHNA and CDR2 YNFKEQ come from the germline V gene.

Only a few counts were recorded for this clonotype. This rearrangement joins TRBV15 to TRBJ2-5, with TRBD1 matching 7 bases. In germline, CDR1 is LNHNV, CDR2 YYDKDF (reference sequence). The trim removed 8 bases at V and 4 bases at J, leaving 13 bases unmatched. This CDR3 contains 15 residues. The CDR3 nucleotides read TGTGCCACCTGCCCCGGGGACAGTGCAGGAGAGACCCAGTACTTC. Protein sequence: CATCPGDSAGETQYF.

This clonotype was observed many times. The chain joins TRBV2 to TRBJ2-1; D gene unclear. V was pared by 7 bases and J by 2 bases, with 12 bases between. Per the germline V gene, CDR1 is SNHLY and CDR2 is FYNNEI. CDR3 length: 14 residues. The CDR3 loop is CASNPRRTYNEQFF. CDR3 DNA: TGTGCCAGCAACCCCAGGAGAACCTACAATGAGCAGTTCTTC.

This clonotype was found a few times. This chain connects TRBV12-3 or TRBV12-4 to TRBJ1-5; 10 positions agree with TRBD1. Trimming cost V 6 bases and J 7 bases; bases outside gene matches: 9. The CDR3 loop spans 15 amino acids. CDR3 in amino acids: CASSPGQGSRQPQHF. The CDR3 DNA is TGTGCCAGCAGCCCGGGACAGGGGTCGCGGCAGCCCCAGCATTTT.

The rearrangement joins TRBV4-3 to TRBJ1-2, with D tentatively TRBD1 (6 bases). Trimming removed 2 bases at V and 4 bases at J, with 14 bases between. Looked up from germline, CDR1 is LGHNA and CDR2 is YSLEER. The CDR3 is made up of 15 amino acids. The CDR3 loop is CASSQTSTGAYGYTF. For the CDR3, the DNA is TGCGCCAGCAGCCAAACCTCGACAGGCGCCTATGGCTACACCTTC.

This clonotype was counted between two and nine times. The CDR3 spells CASGLTRTGGYEQYF. The CDR3 DNA reads TGTGCTAGTGGTTTAACCCGGACAGGGGGGTACGAGCAGTACTTC. The gene calls are TRBV12-5 and TRBJ2-7, with 10 bases identical to TRBD1. The CDR3 contains 15 residues. With 3 bases clipped from V and 4 bases from J, the junction kept 6 bases outside the gene matches. The germline V gene encodes CDR1 LGHNT and CDR2 FRNRAP.

The table lists this clonotype with a few counts. CDR3 region: CASSPPTSGAPGELFF. DNA of the CDR3: TGTGCCAGCAGCCCACCGACTAGCGGGGCACCCGGGGAGCTGTTTTTT. The chain joins TRBV7-9 to TRBJ2-2, with TRBD2 identical over 11 bases. The J segment lost 6 bases and the V segment lost 5 bases, leaving 8 bases of the junction unmatched. Germline-derived CDR1 and CDR2 are SEHNR and FQNEAQ (reference sequence). The CDR3 length is 16 residues.

Here the CDR3 reads CASSFGQGAANEQYF. CDR3 in DNA: TGTGCCAGCAGCTTCGGACAGGGGGCAGCGAACGAGCAGTACTTC. This chain links TRBV5-4 with TRBJ2-7; 11 bases align to TRBD1. This CDR3 spans 15 amino acids. The germline V gene encodes CDR1 SGHNT and CDR2 YYREEE (reference sequence). V was pared by 2 bases and J by 5 bases, with 6 bases of the junction left unmatched.

The chain recombines TRBV13 with TRBJ1-5; D gene ambiguous. V was shortened by 0 bases and J by 5 bases, with 5 bases between the two germline ends. In germline, CDR1 is PRHDT, CDR2 FYEKMQ (reference sequence). There are 13 residues in the CDR3. In DNA form, the CDR3 reads TGTGCCAGCAGCTTAGGGAAATATCAGCCCCAGCATTTT. Translated, it gives CASSLGKYQPQHF.

The sample holds a few counts of this clonotype. The rearrangement joins TRBV5-6 to TRBJ2-7, with D possibly TRBD1 on 6 matching bases. CDR3 length: 15 amino acids. V lost 3 bases to trimming and J lost 4 bases, with 17 bases between them. The germline V gene encodes CDR1 SGHDT and CDR2 YYEEEE. This CDR3 is CASSSRQARRYEQYV. CDR3 DNA sequence: TGTGCCAGCAGCTCTAGACAGGCGCGGAGATACGAGCAGTACGTC.

This clonotype was counted only a few times. This chain joins TRBV7-2 and TRBJ1-1; D gene uncertain. Germline loops: CDR1 SGHTA, CDR2 FQGNSA. The CDR3 loop spans 14 amino acids. V was cut by 4 bases and J by 1 base, with 10 bases left in between. This chain's CDR3 is CASSSADTNTEAFF. The CDR3 DNA is TGTGCCAGCAGCTCCGCGGATACGAACACTGAAGCTTTCTTT.

The gene calls are TRBV18 and TRBJ1-1; D is unresolved. Germline V gene sequence: CDR1 KGHSH, CDR2 LQKENI. V lost 2 bases and J 5 bases, leaving 9 bases between the germline ends. The CDR3 length is 13 residues. CDR3 protein: CASSPGFGTEAFF. In DNA, the CDR3 is TGTGCCAGCTCACCAGGCTTTGGGACTGAAGCTTTCTTT.

In this sample, this clonotype turned up a few times. The rearrangement uses TRBV12-3 or TRBV12-4 and TRBJ1-2; no firm D call. The CDR3 contains 11 residues. V was trimmed by 3 bases and J by 4 bases, leaving 3 bases between them. The CDR3 sequence is CASSFAYGYTF. CDR3 DNA: TGTGCCAGCAGTTTTGCCTATGGCTACACCTTC.

In its sample, this clonotype was seen many times. This chain connects TRBV20-1 to TRBJ2-7; D may be TRBD1 (6 bases). Germline loops: CDR1 DFQATT, CDR2 SNEGSKA (reference sequence). V lost 8 bases and J 1 base, leaving 15 bases between the germline ends. There are 13 residues in the CDR3. DNA of the CDR3: TGCAGTTCCACCGGGACATCATCCTACGAGCAGTACTTC. Protein sequence: CSSTGTSSYEQYF.

This clonotype was found many times. This chain connects TRBV7-6 to TRBJ2-3; perhaps TRBD1 as D (5 bases). The CDR3 runs 14 residues. V was pared by 5 bases and J by 3 bases, with 12 bases between. Germline loops: CDR1 SGHVS, CDR2 FNYEAQ. Here the CDR3 DNA reads TGTGCCAGCAGCCCCCGCCAGGGAACAGATACGCAGTATTTT. Its translation is CASSPRQGTDTQYF. The whole variable domain, remainder taken from reference TRBV7-6 and TRBJ2-3, is GAGVSQSPRYKVTKRGQDVALRCDPISGHVSLYWYRQALGQGPEFLTYFNYEAQQDKSGLPNDRFSAERPEGSISTLTIQRTEQRDSAMYRCASSPRQGTDTQYFGPGTRLTVL.

This clonotype was counted only a few times. The chain has TRBV29-1 and TRBJ2-5; D unclear. The CDR3 totals 16 residues. With 0 bases removed from V and 2 bases from J, the gap between germline ends came to 16 bases. The germline CDR1 and CDR2 sequences are SQVTM and ANQGSEA. Written as DNA, the CDR3 is TGCAGCGTTGAAGATCTCTCAGCCTCCGGTCAAGAGACCCAGTACTTC. It encodes CSVEDLSASGQETQYF.

The rearrangement links TRBV7-9 to TRBJ2-3, with TRBD1 matching 10 bases. This CDR3 is 16 amino acids long. The V and J ends lost 1 base and 2 bases, in that order; junction bases with no gene match: 3. Germline CDR1 is SEHNR and CDR2 is FQNEAQ (reference sequence). For the CDR3, the DNA is TGTGCCAGCAGCTTAGGCGGGACAGGGGCCACAGATACGCAGTATTTT. This translates into CASSLGGTGATDTQYF.

This clonotype was recorded a few times. V usage is TRBV19 and J usage is TRBJ1-5; no definite D call. Germline CDR1 is LNHDA and CDR2 is SQIVND (reference sequence). The V and J ends lost 1 base and 0 bases respectively, with 22 bases between them. CDR3 length: 20 amino acids. In nucleotides, the CDR3 is TGTGCCAGTAGTATAGGAAGGGCAGCCGCCCAGCGATATAGCAATCAGCCCCAGCATTTT. It translates to CASSIGRAAAQRYSNQPQHF. Variable domain in full (rest from reference TRBV19 and TRBJ1-5): DGGITQSPKYLFRKEGQNVTLSCEQNLNHDAMYWYRQDPGQGLRLIYYSQIVNDFQKGDIAEGYSVSREKKESFPLTVTSAQKNPTAFYLCASSIGRAAAQRYSNQPQHFGDGTRLSIL.

The chain has TRBV7-8 and TRBJ1-5, with 7 nucleotides matching TRBD1. From germline, CDR1 is SGHVS and CDR2 FQNEAQ. Unmatched junction bases numbered 4, after V lost 5 bases and J lost 3 bases. CDR3 size: 14 residues. In nucleotides, the CDR3 is TGTGCCAGCAGCATCGGGACAGACAATCAGCCCCAGCATTTT. It encodes CASSIGTDNQPQHF.

The genes are TRBV4-1 and TRBJ1-6; D gene unclear. Germline V CDR1 and CDR2: MGHRA, YSYEKL. V lost 3 bases and J lost 9, with 12 bases in between. The CDR3 has 14 amino acids. CDR3 sequence reads: CASSHRGDSSPLHF. In nucleotides, the CDR3 is TGCGCCAGCAGCCACCGCGGGGATAGTTCACCCCTCCACTTT.

The CDR3 DNA is TGTGCCAGCAGTCCCGGGACTAGTTCCACCGGGGAGCTGTTTTTT. The encoded protein is CASSPGTSSTGELFF. V usage is TRBV12-3 or TRBV12-4 and J usage is TRBJ2-2, with TRBD2 matching 8 bases. CDR3 length equals 15 residues. V lost 5 bases to trimming and J lost 4 bases; unmatched junction nucleotides: 6.

This clonotype has ten or more counts. The chain is built from TRBV7-3 and TRBJ1-1; no reliable D call. The germline V gene has CDR1 SGHTA and CDR2 FQGTGA. CDR3 size: 13 residues. With 5 bases removed from V and 2 bases from J, the gap between germline ends came to 9 bases. CDR3 sequence (DNA): TGTGCCAGCAGCCCTCTGGGAAACACTGAAGCTTTCTTT. This codes for CASSPLGNTEAFF.

This clonotype was counted between two and nine times. The V call is TRBV12-3 or TRBV12-4, the J call TRBJ2-7, with 8 nucleotides matching TRBD2. CDR3 size: 15 residues. The ends lost 3 bases at V and 3 bases at J; junction bases unmatched: 7. CDR3 bases: TGTGCCAGCAGTTTCGCCGGGGGGGCGTACTACGAGCAGTACTTC. It is translated as CASSFAGGAYYEQYF.

The chain uses TRBV5-6 and TRBJ1-2; D perhaps matches TRBD1 (5 bases). Looked up from germline, CDR1 is SGHDT and CDR2 is YYEEEE. The ends were cut back, 4 bases at V and 13 bases at J, with 17 bases in the middle. The CDR3 runs 12 residues. The CDR3 DNA is TGTGCCAGCAGCCTCCGGGACTTCCGAGCCACCTTC. It is translated as CASSLRDFRATF.

The chain uses TRBV27 and TRBJ2-3; the match to TRBD1 covers 10 bases. This CDR3 region has 16 residues. With V trimmed by 3 bases and J by 4 bases, 7 bases remained unmatched. CDR1 and CDR2 from the germline V gene are MNHEY and SMNVEV (reference sequence). The CDR3 bases are TGTGCCAGCAGTTTTCCGGGGACAGGGGACGCAGATACGCAGTATTTT. The encoded protein is CASSFPGTGDADTQYF.

This clonotype has more than one count but fewer than ten. V and J are TRBV4-3 and TRBJ2-6; the D is unclear. This CDR3 is built from 16 residues. Trimming removed 0 bases at V and 0 bases at J, with 6 bases between. Per germline, CDR1 LGHNA and CDR2 YSLEER. In DNA, the CDR3 is TGCGCCAGCAGCCAAGAGGAAGGCTCTGGGGCCAACGTCCTGACTTTC. The encoded protein is CASSQEEGSGANVLTF.